This T cell receptor (beta chain) originates from a study of Graves' ophthalmopathy and Graves' hyperthyroidism. This clonotype was picked up many times. Its specificity is not known. This CDR3 region has 14 residues. Trimming stripped 4 bases from V and 7 bases from J, with 17 bases between. Per the germline V gene, CDR1 is SGHDN and CDR2 is FVKESK. From RNA, the CDR3 regions of TCR beta chains were amplified and sequenced. The first round was an RT-PCR with HTBI primers, and the second round was a multiplex PCR. TCRdb analysed the multiplex PCR reads with MiXCR anew, one entry per CDR3 protein. The repertoire holds some 400,000 distinct CDR3 sequences, with around 18% as singletons. Notes on the study in general: Ophthalmopathy could be told apart from stable hyperthyroidism by a 13-signature model (around 90% sensitivity, over 65% specificity). Among expanded thyroid clonotypes above 0.001 frequency, most also occurred in blood.

None of the included patients had other autoimmune diseases, uncontrolled infections, pregnancy or lactation, as these led to exclusion. PBMCs originated in roughly 10 ml of fresh peripheral blood. This receptor was taken from a woman younger than 35 with Graves' ophthalmopathy. The source material was peripheral blood. The V gene is TRBV14, the J gene TRBJ2-7; D is ambiguous. CDR3 region: CASSLSTSRWEQYF. As DNA, the CDR3 is TGTGCCAGCAGCCTATCGACATCCCGCTGGGAGCAGTACTTC.